This T cell receptor beta chain was sequenced for a study of cytomegalovirus exposure and HLA in healthy donors (dated 2017 in TCRdb). Study-level background: An earlier analysis of roughly 500 of the donors reported 276 Gb of sequence data and around 110 million unique TCR beta sequences obtained from around 190 million T cells. The study aimed to test whether cataloging public T cell receptors could reveal signatures of past pathogen exposure. A later analysis re-examined previously published TCR beta repertoires from over 500 donors and added high-resolution HLA genotyping to investigate patterns of TCR occurrence. The study used immunosequencing to profile the T cell repertoires of under 700 subjects and linked those repertoires to cytomegalovirus serostatus. A later genetic analysis used genome-wide SNP genotypes for about 65% of the 666 donors, treating that subset as a discovery cohort. HLA typing covered class I and class II loci at four-digit resolution. Typing coverage differed by locus: A, B, C, DRB1 and DQB1 were typed in roughly 629-630 donors, DQA1 in about 500, DPA1 in some 570, and DPB1 in roughly 450. Donor age, sex, ethnicity and CMV serostatus were compiled alongside the repertoire data. In addition to the first cohort of roughly 700 subjects, a separate validation cohort of approximately 130 different subjects was used. An early release covering roughly 600 HLA-typed donors comprised about 300 gigabases of sequencing data and around 80 million unique TCR sequences. To predict cytomegalovirus infection status, the study combined high-throughput TCR immunosequencing, statistical association of individual TCRs with disease status, and machine learning. Of the roughly 410 genotyped donors, 81% were placed in the genetic ancestry cluster associated with self-reported Caucasian donors. Rather than using new phenotypic data, the later analysis identified candidate immune exposures from TCR beta sequences and from how often those sequences occurred across donors. On average, roughly 250,000 unique TCR beta nucleotide sequences were sequenced per donor among a few hundred genotyped donors of the cohort, with 15% to 20% of those sequences being non-productive. To decide whether each TCR beta V gene segment behaved as functional or pseudogenic, an earlier analysis of fewer than 750 of the donors relied on high-throughput TCR beta sequencing. Every repertoire in the discovery cohort had been generated on one and the same sequencing platform. About 5 DR-DQ haplotypes were handled as single units for association and clustering, since linkage in the cohort was strong.

In total, around 600 healthy bone marrow donors made up the cohort. Cohort members were all nominally healthy when sampled, although unrecorded immune exposures were likely present. The donor was CMV seronegative and belonged to the group of several hundred seronegative cohort members. A peripheral blood sample was collected from each donor, and TCR beta sequencing was performed on peripheral blood mononuclear cells. Genomic DNA extraction from the blood cell samples was performed with the Qiagen DNeasy Blood Extraction Kit. Library prep was done by the immunoSEQ multiplex PCR assay. For the multiplex PCR, a mixture combining 60 forward primers for TCR Vbeta segments and 13 reverse primers for TCR Jbeta segments was used. A multiplex PCR assay on genomic DNA amplified the CDR3 region of rearranged TCR beta genes. The Illumina HiSeq System was used to sequence the amplified TCR beta libraries as 87-base-pair reads. The published analysis was carried out like this. Across the 670 or so repertoires, a later analysis counted roughly 84 million unique TCR beta chains, some 11 million of which were shared by at least two donors. Raw reads were error-corrected and collapsed into unique sequences with a nearest-neighbor algorithm that merged closely related sequences to remove PCR and sequencing errors. V, D and J gene segments were assigned by aligning CDR3 sequences to IMGT reference sequences. For a sequence to be retained, a match of at least six nucleotides to both a V gene segment and a J gene segment was required. Rearrangements were called productive when the CDR3 lacked stop codons and stayed in frame with V and J; all others were non-productive. Following IMGT convention, CDR3 was defined as the stretch from the second conserved V-encoded cysteine up to the conserved J-encoded phenylalanine. The earlier analysis of about 640 of the donors excluded any sequence lacking an unambiguous match to a single V gene segment. In an earlier analysis of a few hundred of the donors, V segments were called functional above 56.7% productive rearrangements and were called segregating when the between-donor standard deviation exceeded 5%. A statistical classification framework was built for diagnosing cytomegalovirus status from the catalog of TCR beta chain sequences. In a later analysis, TCR nucleotide sequences were compared against IMGT/GENE-DB human TR gene sequences so that V and J genes could be assigned. The TCRdist pipeline was used in a later analysis to assign CDR3 sequences and most-parsimonious VDJ recombination scenarios. A later analysis defined each TCR beta chain by its CDR3 amino acid sequence plus V-gene family, and excluded reads lacking a unique V-gene family. In a later analysis, fewer than 650 highly shared, low-generation-probability nucleotide sequences were removed to address suspected cross-contamination and a sequencing artifact. In a later analysis, a clonal expansion index was calculated for each public chain from normalized within-repertoire ranks of inferred template counts. In a later analysis, generation probabilities were computed using a VDJ recombination model fitted to out-of-frame rearrangements, and the results were checked against IGoR. In a later analysis, TCR-TCR, TCR-HLA and TCR-CMV co-occurrence was scored with hypergeometric tests, and a repertoire-size bias correction was applied to TCR pairs. In a later analysis, false discovery rates were estimated by permuting HLA or CMV assignments 20 times. In a later analysis, co-occurring TCRs were grouped using DBSCAN, and TCRdist sequence similarity was added for clustering within HLA-allele-positive subsets. Co-occurrence clustering excluded repertoires with fewer than 30,000 or more than 120,000 public chains, plus five with anomalous nucleotide sharing. As stored in TCRdb, this immuneACCESS dataset retains in-frame rearrangements with V and J assigned. A fraction of the clones does not appear; measured against another copy, unresolved V genes explain less than half of the discrepancy, and the remainder lacks a known reason. V, J and clone size reflect that table, while D and trimming were determined from the DNA. The sample profile shows roughly 100,000 clones; roughly 80% of them were found once. The top ten clones comprise around 3.4% of the sample.

Summary of the overall study and its limitations: Broadly in line with IMGT annotations, most TCR beta V segments showed up in productive rearrangements about 87% or about 30% of the time in an earlier analysis of around 550 of the donors. A cluster of highly shared sequence variants was judged likely to be a technical artifact of the sequencing pipeline. Most TCR sequences were seen in very few donors, while some public TCRs were found in many individuals. A further reported finding was that TCR beta sequences accurately predicted the HLA-A and HLA-B alleles for most subjects in the first cohort. A total of about 150 TCR beta chains were listed by the study as associated with cytomegalovirus. According to a later genetic analysis, donors in an Asian-associated ancestry cluster had fewer N-insertions in productive TCRs than the roughly 660-donor mean. The presence/absence analyses assumed that sequencing depth was roughly uniform across donors, and that assumption may not be true. A later analysis found that most CMV-associated TCR beta chains appeared HLA-restricted, with HLA associations seemingly driven largely by CMV exposure. The earlier analysis of 450 to 700 of the donors excluded about 16 rarely observed V segments, including chromosome 9 orphons, because counts were too low. At a false discovery rate of 0.05, a later analysis linked under 20,000 TCR beta sequences to specific HLA alleles. In a later analysis, TCR association rates were found to vary across HLA loci, with the most associated TCRs seen for DRB1 alleles and the fewest for HLA-C alleles. Because the 87-base-pair reads could not distinguish some IMGT-functional V segments, including TRBV6-2 and TRBV6-3, those segments were excluded. The authors suggested that the approach could potentially be generalized to other disease states and immunological phenotypes. Linkage disequilibrium might explain the correlated functional status among segregating V segments, but an unknown experimental factor could not be ruled out. Because HLA typing was unavailable for some donors at each locus, only the typed subset was used in association tests. In a later analysis, HLA-associated TCR beta chains were found to be more clonally expanded and to have lower generation probabilities than equally common non-associated chains. In this cohort, only TCR beta chains were sequenced, and detectable features were limited by the absence of alpha or paired-chain data. The only immune exposure information available for the cohort was CMV serostatus. In both the original and validation cohorts, the classifier was reported to diagnose cytomegalovirus status with high specificity and sensitivity. Three of the identified cytomegalovirus-associated TCR beta chains were confirmed in vitro to be specific for cytomegalovirus antigens. In a later genetic analysis, a missense DCLRE1C variant was associated with V-gene and J-gene trimming of TCR beta chains, and the association was replicated in an independent cohort. According to a later analysis, parvovirus B19, influenza, CMV and Epstein-Barr virus appeared linked to several top co-occurrence clusters. Assigning TCR associations to individual alleles was difficult when HLA alleles, especially DR and DQ, strongly co-occurred.

Trimming leaves V shorter by 0 bases and J shorter by 4 bases, with the junction holding 7 bases beyond the gene matches. CDR1 SGHRS and CDR2 YFSETQ were looked up in the germline V gene. Measured from the cysteine to the phenylalanine, the CDR3 is 17 residues long. CDR3 DNA only is kept here, 51 bases in frame from base 1. For this clone: Its recognized antigen is unknown. No base-level quality is on record; no much larger clone is a single base apart.

The chain links TRBV5-1 with TRBJ2-1, and TRBD2 aligns with 10 junction nucleotides. Sequences were obtained from PBMCs. This receptor was identified in a man in his 60s in good health and CMV-seronegative. The CDR3 reads CASSLEGSGGEYNEQFF. Read as DNA, the sequence is TGCGCCAGCAGCTTGGAAGGGAGCGGGGGGGAATACAATGAGCAGTTCTTC.